This T cell receptor beta chain was obtained from a study of neoadjuvant anti-PD-1 for oral cavity cancer. Six replicates per PBMC sample, mostly from around 460 ng of genomic DNA. Profiled with immunoSEQ multiplex PCR; TCRdb holds only in-frame clones, not every one. The table has about 12,000 clones, about 76% seen once; the top ten hold roughly 2.6%. V lost 7 bases and J lost 3; bases outside the gene matches: 6. The CDR3 is 14 residues long. Germline CDR1 reads SGHDT; CDR2 reads YYEEEE. The time point is: after neoadjuvant nivolumab, at surgical resection. These oral cavity squamous cell carcinomas were HPV-negative and locally advanced.

The chain joins TRBV5-6 to TRBJ1-2, with TRBD1 matching 10 bases. The sample consisted of PBMCs, taken after nivolumab (anti-PD-1) treatment. The TCR was taken from a person between 35 and 79 years old with oral cavity squamous cell carcinoma. The CDR3: CASVGTGVDYGYTF. CDR3 DNA sequence: TGTGCCAGCGTCGGGACAGGGGTAGACTATGGCTACACCTTC.